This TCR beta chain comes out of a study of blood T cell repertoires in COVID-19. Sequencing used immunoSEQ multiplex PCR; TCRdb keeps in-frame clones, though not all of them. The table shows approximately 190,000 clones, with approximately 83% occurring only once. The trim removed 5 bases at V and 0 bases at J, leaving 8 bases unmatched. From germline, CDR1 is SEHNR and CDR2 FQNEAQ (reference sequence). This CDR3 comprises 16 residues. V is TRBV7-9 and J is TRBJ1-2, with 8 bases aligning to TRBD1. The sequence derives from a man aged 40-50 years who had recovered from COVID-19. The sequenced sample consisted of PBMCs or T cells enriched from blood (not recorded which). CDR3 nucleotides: TGTGCCAGCAGCGCTTCTTCGACAGGGGCTAACTATGGCTACACCTTC. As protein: CASSASSTGANYGYTF. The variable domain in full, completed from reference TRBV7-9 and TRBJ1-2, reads DTGVSQNPRHKITKRGQNVTFRCDPISEHNRLYWYRQTLGQGPEFLTYFQNEAQLEKSRLLSDRFSAERPKGSFSTLEIQRTEQGDSAMYLCASSASSTGANYGYTFGSGTRLTVV.